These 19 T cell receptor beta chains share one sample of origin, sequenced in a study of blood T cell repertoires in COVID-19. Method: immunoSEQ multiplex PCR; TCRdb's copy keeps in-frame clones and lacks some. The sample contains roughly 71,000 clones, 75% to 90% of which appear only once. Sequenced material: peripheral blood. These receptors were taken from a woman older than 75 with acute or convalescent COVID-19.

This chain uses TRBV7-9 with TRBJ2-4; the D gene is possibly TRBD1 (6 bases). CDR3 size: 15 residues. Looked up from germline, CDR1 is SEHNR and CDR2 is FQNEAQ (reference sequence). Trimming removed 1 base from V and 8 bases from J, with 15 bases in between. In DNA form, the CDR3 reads TGTGCCAGCAGCTTAGGGGGCAGGGGATGGGACATTCAGTACTTC. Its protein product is CASSLGGRGWDIQYF.

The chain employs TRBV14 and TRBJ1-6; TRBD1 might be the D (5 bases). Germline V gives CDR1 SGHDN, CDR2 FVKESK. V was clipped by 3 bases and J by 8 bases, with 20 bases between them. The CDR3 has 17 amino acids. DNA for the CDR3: TGTGCCAGCAGCCAGAGGGCCGCCGGGAGGGGACATTCACCCCTCCACTTT. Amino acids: CASSQRAAGRGHSPLHF.

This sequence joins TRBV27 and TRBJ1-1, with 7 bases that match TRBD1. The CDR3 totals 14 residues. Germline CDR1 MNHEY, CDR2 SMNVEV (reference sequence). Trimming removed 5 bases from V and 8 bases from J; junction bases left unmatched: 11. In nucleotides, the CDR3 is TGTGCCAGCAGTCCTCGGGACAGTGGGAGGGAAGCTTTCTTT. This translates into CASSPRDSGREAFF.

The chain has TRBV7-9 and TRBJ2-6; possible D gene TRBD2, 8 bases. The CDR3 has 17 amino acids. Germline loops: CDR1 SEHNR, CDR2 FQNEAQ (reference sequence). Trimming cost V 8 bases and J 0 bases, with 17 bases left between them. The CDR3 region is CASGQASGLSGANVLTF. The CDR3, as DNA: TGTGCCAGCGGACAGGCTAGCGGGCTCTCTGGGGCCAACGTCCTGACTTTC.

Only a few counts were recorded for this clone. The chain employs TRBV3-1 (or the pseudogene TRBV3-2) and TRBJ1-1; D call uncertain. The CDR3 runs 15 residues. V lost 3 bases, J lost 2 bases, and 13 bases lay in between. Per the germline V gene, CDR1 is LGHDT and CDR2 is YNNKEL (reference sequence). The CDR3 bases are TGTGCCAGCAGCCACATAGGACGGGGAAACACTGAAGCTTTCTTT. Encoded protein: CASSHIGRGNTEAFF.

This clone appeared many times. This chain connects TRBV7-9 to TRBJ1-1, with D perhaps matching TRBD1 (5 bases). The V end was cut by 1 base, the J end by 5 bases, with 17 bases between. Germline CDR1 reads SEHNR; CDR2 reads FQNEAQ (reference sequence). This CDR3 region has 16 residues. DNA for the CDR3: TGTGCCAGCAGCTTAGAAATGTGGGGGGATGGGACTGAAGCTTTCTTT. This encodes CASSLEMWGDGTEAFF.

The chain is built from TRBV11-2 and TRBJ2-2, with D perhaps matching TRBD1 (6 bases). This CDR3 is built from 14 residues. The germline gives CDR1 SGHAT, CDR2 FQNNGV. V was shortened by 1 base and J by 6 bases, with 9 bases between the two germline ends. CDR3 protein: CASSLAGAAGELFF. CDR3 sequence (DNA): TGTGCCAGCAGCTTAGCAGGGGCGGCCGGGGAGCTGTTTTTT.

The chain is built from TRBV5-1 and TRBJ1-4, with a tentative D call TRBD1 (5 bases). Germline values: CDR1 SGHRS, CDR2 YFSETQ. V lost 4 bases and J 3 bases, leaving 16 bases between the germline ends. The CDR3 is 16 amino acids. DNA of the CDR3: TGCGCCAGCAGCGACCCAGGGAGGGCCGCTAATGAAAAACTGTTTTTT. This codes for CASSDPGRAANEKLFF.

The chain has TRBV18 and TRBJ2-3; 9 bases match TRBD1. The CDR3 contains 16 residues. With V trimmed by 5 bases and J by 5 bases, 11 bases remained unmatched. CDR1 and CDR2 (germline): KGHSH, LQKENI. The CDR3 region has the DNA TGTGCCAGCTCAGAACAGGGGGCGTTAAGGGAAGATACGCAGTATTTT. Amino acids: CASSEQGALREDTQYF.

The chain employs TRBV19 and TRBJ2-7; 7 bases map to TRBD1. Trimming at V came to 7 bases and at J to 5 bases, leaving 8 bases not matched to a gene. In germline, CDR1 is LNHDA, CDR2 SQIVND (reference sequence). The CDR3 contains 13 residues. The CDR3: CASNQGVTDEQYF. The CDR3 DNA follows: TGTGCCAGTAACCAGGGGGTTACCGACGAGCAGTACTTC. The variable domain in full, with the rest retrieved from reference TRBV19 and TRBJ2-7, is DGGITQSPKYLFRKEGQNVTLSCEQNLNHDAMYWYRQDPGQGLRLIYYSQIVNDFQKGDIAEGYSVSREKKESFPLTVTSAQKNPTAFYLCASNQGVTDEQYFGPGTRLTVT.

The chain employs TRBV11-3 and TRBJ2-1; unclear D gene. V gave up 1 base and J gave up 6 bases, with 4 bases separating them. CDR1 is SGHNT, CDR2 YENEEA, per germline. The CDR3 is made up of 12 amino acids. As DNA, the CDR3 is TGTGCCAGCAGCTTAGTGGCCAATGAGCAGTTCTTC. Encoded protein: CASSLVANEQFF.

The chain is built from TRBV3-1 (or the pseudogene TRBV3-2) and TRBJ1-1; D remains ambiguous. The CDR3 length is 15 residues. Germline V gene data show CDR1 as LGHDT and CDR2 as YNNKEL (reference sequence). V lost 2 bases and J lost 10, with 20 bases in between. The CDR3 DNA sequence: TGTGCCAGCAGCCAAACGGAGATCGGCCCCCGGGGAGCTTTCTTT. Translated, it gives CASSQTEIGPRGAFF.

CDR3 bases: TGTGCCAGCTCACCACAACTAGCGGGAAGCTCCTACGAGCAGTACTTC. It specifies CASSPQLAGSSYEQYF. The chain links TRBV18 to TRBJ2-7; 10 nucleotides agree with TRBD2. The length of the CDR3 is 16 residues. The V and J ends lost 1 base and 0 bases, in that order; junction bases with no gene match: 3. CDR1 is KGHSH and CDR2 is LQKENI in the germline V gene.

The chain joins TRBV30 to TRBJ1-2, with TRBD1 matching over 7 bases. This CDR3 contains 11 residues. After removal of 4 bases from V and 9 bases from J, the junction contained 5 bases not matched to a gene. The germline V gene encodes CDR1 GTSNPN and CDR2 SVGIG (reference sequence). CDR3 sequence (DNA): TGTGCCTGGACAGGGGGTTACAGCTACACCTTC. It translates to CAWTGGYSYTF.

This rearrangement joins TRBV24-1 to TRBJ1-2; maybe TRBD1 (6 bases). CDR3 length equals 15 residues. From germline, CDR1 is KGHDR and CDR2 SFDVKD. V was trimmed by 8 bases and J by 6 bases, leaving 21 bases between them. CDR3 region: CATIKQGWATNGYTF. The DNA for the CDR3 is TGTGCCACCATTAAACAGGGTTGGGCCACTAATGGCTACACCTTC.

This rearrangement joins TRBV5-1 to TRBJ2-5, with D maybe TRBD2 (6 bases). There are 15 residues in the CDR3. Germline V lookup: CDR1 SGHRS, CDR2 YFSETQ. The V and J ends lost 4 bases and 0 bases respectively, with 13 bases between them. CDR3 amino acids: CASSLSGTYQETQYF. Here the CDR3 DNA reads TGCGCCAGCAGCCTCTCCGGGACTTACCAAGAGACCCAGTACTTC.

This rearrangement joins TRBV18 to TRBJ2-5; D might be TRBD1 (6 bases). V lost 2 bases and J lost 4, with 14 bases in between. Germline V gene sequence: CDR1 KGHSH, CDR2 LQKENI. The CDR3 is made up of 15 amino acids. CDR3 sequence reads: CASSPEMGARETQYF. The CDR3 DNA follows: TGTGCCAGCTCACCAGAGATGGGGGCACGAGAGACCCAGTACTTC.

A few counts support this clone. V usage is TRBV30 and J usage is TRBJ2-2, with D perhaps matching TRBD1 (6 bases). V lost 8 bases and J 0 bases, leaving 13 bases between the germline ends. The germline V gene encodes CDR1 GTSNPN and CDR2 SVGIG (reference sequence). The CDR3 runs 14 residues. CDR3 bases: TGTGCCCGATCGCGGACAGCGAACACCGGGGAGCTGTTTTTT. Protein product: CARSRTANTGELFF. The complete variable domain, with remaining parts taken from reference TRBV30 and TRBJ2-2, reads SQTIHQWPATLVQPVGSPLSLECTVEGTSNPNLYWYRQAAGRGLQLLFYSVGIGQISSEVPQNLSASRPQDRQFILSSKKLLLSDSGFYLCARSRTANTGELFFGEGSRLTVL.

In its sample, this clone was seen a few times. The CDR3 nucleotides are TGTGCCAGCAGCTTAGCGAGGGGGTCCTTGGCCCAGTACTTC. Its translation: CASSLARGSLAQYF. The chain recombines TRBV7-2 with TRBJ2-5; TRBD1 is a possible D gene (6 bases). This CDR3 has 14 residues. Trimming left V 0 bases short and J 9 bases short, with 14 bases between. The V gene's germline CDR1 is SGHTA and CDR2 FQGNSA.